This T cell receptor (beta chain) was recorded in a study of identical twins. Overall study results and limits: There was more out-of-frame TCR alpha sharing in monozygotic twins than models estimated.

Trimming took off 8 bases at V and 6 bases at J, with 10 bases between the two ends. CDR1 is SGHAT and CDR2 is FQNNGV in the germline V gene. The CDR3 runs to 12 residues. TCRdb re-called the 5' RACE reads with MiXCR, one entry per CDR3 protein. This repertoire shows about 690,000 distinct CDR3 sequences, over 20% found once; its top ten account for more than 4%. This clonotype has only a few counts. The antigen remains undetermined. These data are also associated with another study on T cells expressing NK-cell markers. As that study records: Of eight sequenced donors, seven were HCMV-seropositive and one HCMV-seronegative. Sorting was limited to alpha-beta TCR-expressing T cells with an anti-gamma-delta TCR antibody in several experiments.

The origin of this receptor is a woman aged 18-30 years in good health. The sample was PBMCs. The rearrangement joins TRBV11-2 to TRBJ2-2; D is ambiguous. DNA for the CDR3: TGTGCCAGCCGCCTGAATCCCGGGGAGCTGTTTTTT. This encodes CASRLNPGELFF.